Shown below are 10 T cell receptor beta chains from a single sample sequenced in a study of blood T cell repertoires in COVID-19. TCRdb's copy holds only in-frame clones and misses some; the assay was immunoSEQ multiplex PCR. The sample has 350,000 to 400,000 clones, 75% to 90% seen once. Source material: PBMCs or T cells enriched from blood (not recorded which). The receptors were gathered from a man aged 18-30 years who had recovered from COVID-19.

The chain has TRBV3-1 (or the pseudogene TRBV3-2) and TRBJ2-1, with 9 nucleotides matching TRBD2. This CDR3 is built from 15 residues. Germline V gene sequence: CDR1 LGHDT, CDR2 YNNKEL (reference sequence). J was trimmed by 9 bases and V by 0 bases; bases with no gene match: 6. CDR3 protein: CASSQDAGGWSEQFF. The CDR3, as DNA: TGTGCCAGCAGCCAAGATGCGGGGGGGTGGAGTGAGCAGTTCTTC.

The chain carries TRBV5-1 and TRBJ1-5, with a weak D call TRBD1 (6 bases). The germline CDR1 and CDR2 sequences are SGHRS and YFSETQ. This CDR3 has 15 amino acids. V gave up 3 bases and J gave up 2 bases, with 12 bases separating them. CDR3 sequence (DNA): TGCGCCAGCAGCTCCACAGGGTCGGGCAATCAGCCCCAGCATTTT. Its protein product is CASSSTGSGNQPQHF.

V is TRBV7-9 and J is TRBJ1-3, with D perhaps TRBD1 (6 bases). The CDR3 has 14 amino acids. CDR1 is SEHNR, CDR2 FQNEAQ, per germline (reference sequence). The ends were cut back, 5 bases at V and 2 bases at J, with 10 bases in the middle. The CDR3 DNA is TGTGCCAGCAGCACCTCAGGGGCTGGAAACACCATATATTTT. Protein sequence: CASSTSGAGNTIYF.

The rearrangement links TRBV11-1 to TRBJ2-1; 8 bases fit TRBD2. The CDR3 consists of 14 residues. Germline CDR1 is SGHAT and CDR2 is FQDESV (reference sequence). V was pared by 5 bases and J by 9 bases, with 9 bases of the junction left unmatched. Here the CDR3 DNA reads TGTGCCAGCAGCCCCAACTCCCGGGGGGGTGAGCAGTTCTTC. Translating gives CASSPNSRGGEQFF.

The chain is built from TRBV6-5 and TRBJ1-5; 7 bases agree with TRBD1. V was clipped by 0 bases and J by 10 bases; unmatched bases: 6. This CDR3 is built from 14 residues. CDR1 is MNHEY and CDR2 is SVGAGI in the germline V gene. CDR3 protein: CASSYSKTGQPQHF. For the CDR3, the DNA is TGTGCCAGCAGTTACTCGAAGACAGGGCAACCCCAGCATTTT.

The J gene is TRBJ2-2, the V gene TRBV15, with 9 bases identical to TRBD2. Looked up from germline, CDR1 is LNHNV and CDR2 is YYDKDF (reference sequence). Trimming at V came to 10 bases and at J to 3 bases, leaving 9 bases not matched to a gene. CDR3 length: 15 amino acids. CDR3 coding DNA: TGTGCCAGCCACCCCAGCGGGGGGCACACCGGGGAGCTGTTTTTT. Translating it yields CASHPSGGHTGELFF.

V and J are TRBV3-1 (or the pseudogene TRBV3-2) and TRBJ2-7; D possibly corresponds to TRBD2 (5 bases). The V end lost 5 bases, the J end lost 7 bases, and 12 bases lay between the germline ends. This CDR3 is 12 amino acids long. CDR1 is LGHDT, CDR2 YNNKEL, per germline (reference sequence). The CDR3 region is CASSSGWREQYF. The CDR3 region has the DNA TGTGCCAGCAGCTCAGGATGGAGGGAGCAGTACTTC.

The genes are TRBV5-1 and TRBJ2-1; a possible D gene is TRBD1 (5 bases). This CDR3 region has 14 residues. V lost 4 bases and J lost 5, with 13 bases in between. Germline V gene data show CDR1 as SGHRS and CDR2 as YFSETQ. In nucleotides, the CDR3 is TGCGCCAGCAGCATCAGGGTAGGGGACAATGAGCAGTTCTTC. It specifies CASSIRVGDNEQFF.

The chain is built from TRBV19 and TRBJ1-2; D might be TRBD1 (6 bases). The CDR3 is 15 amino acids. CDR1 and CDR2 from the germline V gene are LNHDA and SQIVND (reference sequence). Trimming shortened V by 3 bases and J by 4 bases, and 15 bases separated the two germline ends. The DNA of the CDR3 is TGTGCCAGTAGTATTGGGCAGGGGTCCCGCTATGGCTACACCTTC. Translation gives CASSIGQGSRYGYTF.

The chain links TRBV10-3 to TRBJ1-5, with 8 bases matching TRBD1. V shed 6 bases, J shed 0 bases, and the junction held 4 bases outside the gene matches. This CDR3 spans 15 amino acids. The germline V gene has CDR1 ENHRY and CDR2 SYGVKD. The CDR3 loop reads CAISRDRNSNQPQHF. Written as DNA, the CDR3 is TGTGCCATCAGCCGGGACAGGAATAGCAATCAGCCCCAGCATTTT.